The 8 T cell receptor beta chains given below trace back to one sample, sequenced in a study of T cell responses to AZD1222 COVID-19 vaccine. This table comes from immunoSEQ multiplex PCR, and its TCRdb copy is limited to in-frame clones, with some not included. This repertoire shows about 140,000 clones, over 75% found once; its top ten account for 1.6%. Sample: peripheral blood, taken on day 0 of AZD1222 vaccination. The source of these receptors is an adult in good health.

This clone showed up just a few times. V and J are TRBV2 and TRBJ2-1, with 9 bases lining up with TRBD2. This CDR3 has 14 residues. In germline, CDR1 is SNHLY, CDR2 FYNNEI. Trimming took 7 bases from V and 6 from J; bases not matched to a gene: 7. The CDR3 region has the DNA TGTGCCAGCATGAGGAGTAGCGGGAGCAATGAGCAGTTCTTC. This codes for CASMRSSGSNEQFF. Full variable domain (outside the CDR3, taken from reference TRBV2 and TRBJ2-1): EPEVTQTPSHQVTQMGQEVILRCVPISNHLYFYWYRQILGQKVEFLVSFYNNEISEKSEIFDDQFSVERPDGSNFTLKIRSTKLEDSAMYFCASMRSSGSNEQFFGPGTRLTVL.

This sequence joins TRBV28 and TRBJ2-5; D ambiguous. Looked up from germline, CDR1 is MDHEN and CDR2 is SYDVKM. Trimming took off 2 bases at V and 6 bases at J, with 4 bases between the two ends. The CDR3 totals 11 residues. In DNA, the CDR3 is TGTGCCAGCAGTTTAACGCAGACCCAGTACTTC. It encodes CASSLTQTQYF.

This sequence joins TRBV6-5 and TRBJ1-5; tentative D call: TRBD1 (5 bases). The germline V and J ends were trimmed by 6 bases and 0 bases, with 12 bases remaining between them. CDR1 and CDR2 from the germline V gene are MNHEY and SVGAGI. The CDR3 extends over 15 amino acids. The DNA of the CDR3 is TGTGCCAGCAGGCAGGGACGGTATAGCAATCAGCCCCAGCATTTT. Its translation is CASRQGRYSNQPQHF.

The chain has TRBV5-1 and TRBJ1-2, with D unclear. V lost 1 base to trimming and J lost 8 bases, with 9 bases between them. The CDR3 has 12 residues. Germline CDR1 SGHRS, CDR2 YFSETQ. CDR3 loop: CASSLTAEGYTF. The CDR3 DNA sequence: TGCGCCAGCAGCTTGACCGCGGAGGGCTACACCTTC. The variable domain in full, with the rest retrieved from reference TRBV5-1 and TRBJ1-2, is KAGVTQTPRYLIKTRGQQVTLSCSPISGHRSVSWYQQTPGQGLQFLFEYFSETQRNKGNFPGRFSGRQFSNSRSEMNVSTLELGDSALYLCASSLTAEGYTFGSGTRLTVV.

The genes are TRBV10-3 and TRBJ1-2; a weak D match, TRBD1 (5 bases). The length of the CDR3 is 13 residues. Trimming pared 6 bases from V and 4 bases from J, leaving 12 bases between. The germline gives CDR1 ENHRY, CDR2 SYGVKD. DNA for the CDR3: TGTGCCATCAGCCTACAGGTTAGCTATGGCTACACCTTC. Encoded protein: CAISLQVSYGYTF.

The V call is TRBV6-5, the J call TRBJ1-2; TRBD1 aligns across 7 bases. Germline values: CDR1 MNHEY, CDR2 SVGAGI. The CDR3 length is 13 residues. Unmatched junction bases numbered 9, after V lost 6 bases and J lost 8 bases. CDR3 DNA sequence: TGTGCCAGCAGCCCGGAGGGGGCTGGAGGCTACACCTTC. Residues: CASSPEGAGGYTF.

CDR3 bases: TGTGCCATTCGTTCCGGGACGACTGATAATTCACCCCTCCACTTT. This codes for CAIRSGTTDNSPLHF. V is TRBV10-3 and J is TRBJ1-6; D may be TRBD1 (5 bases). This CDR3 comprises 15 residues. Trimming removed 9 bases at V and 5 bases at J, with 17 bases between. Germline values: CDR1 ENHRY, CDR2 SYGVKD.

The CDR3 spells CASTNPRGGPKEQYF. CDR3 nucleotides: TGTGCCAGCACCAACCCACGCGGGGGGCCGAAGGAGCAGTACTTC. The J gene is TRBJ2-7, the V gene TRBV6-4; TRBD2 matches at 8 bases. Germline CDR1 reads MRHNA; CDR2 reads SNTAGT. V was clipped by 7 bases and J by 7 bases; unmatched bases: 15. The CDR3 consists of 15 residues.